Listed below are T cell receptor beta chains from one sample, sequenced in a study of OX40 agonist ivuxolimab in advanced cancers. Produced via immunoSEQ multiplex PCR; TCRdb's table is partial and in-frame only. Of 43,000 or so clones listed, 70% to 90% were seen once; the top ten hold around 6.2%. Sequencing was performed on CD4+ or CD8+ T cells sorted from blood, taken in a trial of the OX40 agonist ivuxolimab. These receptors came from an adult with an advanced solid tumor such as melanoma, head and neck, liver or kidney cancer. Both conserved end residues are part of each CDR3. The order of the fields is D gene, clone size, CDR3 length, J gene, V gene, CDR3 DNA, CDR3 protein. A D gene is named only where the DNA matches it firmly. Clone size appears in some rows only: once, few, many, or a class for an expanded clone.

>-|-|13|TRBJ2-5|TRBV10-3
TGTGCCATCACCGCTAACCAGGGGGAGACCCAGTACTTC
CAITANQGETQYF
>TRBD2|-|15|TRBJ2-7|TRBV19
TGTGCCAGTAGTACCGCACTAGCGGGAATCTACGAGCAGTACTTC
CASSTALAGIYEQYF
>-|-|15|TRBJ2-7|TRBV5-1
TGCGCCAGCAGCCCGATGGGTGGGGTCTTCTACGAGCAGTACTTC
CASSPMGGVFYEQYF
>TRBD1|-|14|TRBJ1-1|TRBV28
TGTGCCAGCAGCTCCGGACAGGTGAACACTGAAGCTTTCTTT
CASSSGQVNTEAFF
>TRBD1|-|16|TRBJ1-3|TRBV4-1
TGCGCCAGCAGCCAACGTGACAGGGGAGATGGAAACACCATATATTTT
CASSQRDRGDGNTIYF
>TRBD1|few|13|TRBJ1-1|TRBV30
TGTGCCTGGGGACAGGGGAAGAACACTGAAGCTTTCTTT
CAWGQGKNTEAFF
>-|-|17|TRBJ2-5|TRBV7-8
TGTGCCAGCACCCCCTCCGCGGTGTCGGGAGCGGTAGAGACCCAGTACTTC
CASTPSAVSGAVETQYF
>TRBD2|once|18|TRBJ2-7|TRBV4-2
TGTGCCAGCAGCCAAGGAGTCGGGGCGGGAGGGGGTTCGCGGGAGCAGTACTTC
CASSQGVGAGGGSREQYF
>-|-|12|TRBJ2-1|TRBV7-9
TGTGCCAGCAGCCCCCCGTCGCCTGAGCAGTTCTTC
CASSPPSPEQFF
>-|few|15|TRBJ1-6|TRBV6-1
TGTGCCAGCAGTGAGCCGCCAGGGAAGAGGTCACCCCTCCACTTT
CASSEPPGKRSPLHF
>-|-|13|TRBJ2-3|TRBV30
TGTGCCTGGACTTTAAGCTTCGCAGATACGCAGTATTTT
CAWTLSFADTQYF
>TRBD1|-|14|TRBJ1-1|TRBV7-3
TGTGCCAGCAGCTTAACGTGGGACAGTACTGAAGCTTTCTTT
CASSLTWDSTEAFF
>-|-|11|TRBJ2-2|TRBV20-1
TGCAGTGCTCGAAACACCGGGGAGCTGTTTTTT
CSARNTGELFF
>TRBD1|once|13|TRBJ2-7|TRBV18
TGTGCCAGCTCACGGGACAGGGTATACGAGCAGTACTTC
CASSRDRVYEQYF
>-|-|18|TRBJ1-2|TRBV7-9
TGTGCCAGCAGCCGACGGGCCGCCGAGGAGAGTATAGTTAAGGGCTACACCTTC
CASSRRAAEESIVKGYTF
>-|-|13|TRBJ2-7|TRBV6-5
TGTGCCAGCAGGGAGCCCGTAGCTCGCGAGCAGTACTTC
CASREPVAREQYF
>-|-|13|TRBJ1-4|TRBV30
TGTGCCTGGAGTGCCCAGGGTGGAGAAAAACTGTTTTTT
CAWSAQGGEKLFF
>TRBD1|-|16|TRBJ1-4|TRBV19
TGTGCCAGTAGCTACAGGGGTTCGGCGACTAATGAAAAACTGTTTTTT
CASSYRGSATNEKLFF
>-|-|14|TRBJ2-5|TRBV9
TGTGCCAGCAGCCCCCGCCTGGGCCAAGAGACCCAGTACTTC
CASSPRLGQETQYF
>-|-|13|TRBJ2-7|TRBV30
TGTGCCTGGAGTGTTCCCCCCACCTACGAGCAGTACTTC
CAWSVPPTYEQYF
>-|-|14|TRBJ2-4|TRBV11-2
TGTGCCAGCAGCTTAGCGGGAGTCGGGAACATTCAGTACTTC
CASSLAGVGNIQYF
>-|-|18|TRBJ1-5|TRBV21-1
TGTGCCAGCAGCAGGGGATTTCTACAAGGAGGGAGCAATCAGCCCCAGCATTTT
CASSRGFLQGGSNQPQHF
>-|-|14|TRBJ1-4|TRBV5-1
TGCGCCAGCAGCCCGGCGAGTTTTAATGAAAAACTGTTTTTT
CASSPASFNEKLFF
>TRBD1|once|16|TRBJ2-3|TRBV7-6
TGTGCCAGCAGCTTAGTTGGGACAGGGGGTACAGATACGCAGTATTTT
CASSLVGTGGTDTQYF
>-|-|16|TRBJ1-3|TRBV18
TGTGCCAGCTCACCGCTCTGGGCCGGCTCTGGAAACACCATATATTTT
CASSPLWAGSGNTIYF
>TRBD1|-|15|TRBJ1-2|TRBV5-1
TGCGCCAGCAGCTTCGGGACAGCTACTGACTATGGCTACACCTTC
CASSFGTATDYGYTF
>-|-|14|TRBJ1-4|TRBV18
TGTGCCAGCTCCTACCAGGGCGCCCGTGAAAAACTGTTTTTT
CASSYQGAREKLFF
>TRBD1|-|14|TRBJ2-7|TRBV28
TGTGCCAGCAGTTTTCGGACAGGGGGCTACGAGCAGTACTTC
CASSFRTGGYEQYF
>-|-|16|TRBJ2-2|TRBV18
TGTGCCAGCTCAGTCGGAGAGGGGACCTTCACCGGGGAGCTGTTTTTT
CASSVGEGTFTGELFF
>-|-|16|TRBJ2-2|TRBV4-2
TGTGCCAGCAGCCAAGTAGGGCGGGTTCACACCGGGGAGCTGTTTTTT
CASSQVGRVHTGELFF
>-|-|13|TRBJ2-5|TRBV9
TGTGCCACCGCCCGGGGACCCCAAGAGACCCAGTACTTC
CATARGPQETQYF
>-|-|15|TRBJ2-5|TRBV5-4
TGTGCCAGCAGCTCGTACTCGGACAGCATCAAGACCCAGTACTTC
CASSSYSDSIKTQYF
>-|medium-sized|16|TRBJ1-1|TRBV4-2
TGTGCCAGCAGCCCTTCTGAGGGGCAGAGGAACACTGAAGCTTTCTTT
CASSPSEGQRNTEAFF
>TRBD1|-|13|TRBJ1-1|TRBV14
TGTGCCAGCACGGGACAGGGGCTCGGTGAAGCTTTCTTT
CASTGQGLGEAFF
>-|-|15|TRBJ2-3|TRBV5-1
TGCGCCAGCAGCTTGGAGGGCGGACGCACAGATACGCAGTATTTT
CASSLEGGRTDTQYF
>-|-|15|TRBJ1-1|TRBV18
TGTGCCAGCTCACCACGTGAGTCCGCAGGGGTACGGGCTTTCTTT
CASSPRESAGVRAFF
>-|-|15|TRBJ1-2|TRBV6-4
TGTGCCAGCAGTGACTCGAGTAGGACGGCTTATGGCTACACCTTC
CASSDSSRTAYGYTF
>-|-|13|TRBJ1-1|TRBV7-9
TGTGCCAGCAGCTGGGCCATGAACACTGAAGCTTTCTTT
CASSWAMNTEAFF
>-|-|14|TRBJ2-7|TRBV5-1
TGCGCCAGCAGCTTGGATAAGCGGTCCTACGAGCAGTACTTC
CASSLDKRSYEQYF
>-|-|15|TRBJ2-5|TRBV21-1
TGTGCCAGCAGCAAAGAGGGGCAGGGTAGAGAGACCCAGTACTTC
CASSKEGQGRETQYF
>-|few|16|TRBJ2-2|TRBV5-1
TGCGCCAGCAGCCTGCAAACAAGTATGAACACCGGGGAGCTGTTTTTT
CASSLQTSMNTGELFF
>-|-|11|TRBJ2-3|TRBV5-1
TGCGCCAGCAGCCGTGAAGATACGCAGTATTTT
CASSREDTQYF
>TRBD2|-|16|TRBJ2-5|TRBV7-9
TGTGCCAGCAGCTTAGCGCTAGCGGGGGGCCCAGAGACCCAGTACTTC
CASSLALAGGPETQYF
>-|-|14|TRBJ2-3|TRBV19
TGTGCCAGTAGTATCCGGGGAACAACAGATACGCAGTATTTT
CASSIRGTTDTQYF
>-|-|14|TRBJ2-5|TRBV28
TGTGCCAGCAGTTTAGGTAGGGGTCGGGAGACCCAGTACTTC
CASSLGRGRETQYF
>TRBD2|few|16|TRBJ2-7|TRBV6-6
TGTGCCAGCAGTTACTTTACTAGCGGGGCGCCCTACGAGCAGTACTTC
CASSYFTSGAPYEQYF
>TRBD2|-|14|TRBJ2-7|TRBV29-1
TGCAGCGTTGAAGACGTAGCGGGAGCGGGCGAGCAGTACTTC
CSVEDVAGAGEQYF
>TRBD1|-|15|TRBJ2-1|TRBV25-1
TGTGCCAGCAGTGTGGGTGGGACAGGGGAGGGTGAGCAGTTCTTC
CASSVGGTGEGEQFF
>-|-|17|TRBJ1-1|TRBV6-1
TGTGCCAGCAGTGCACGTTTCACCGCGTTTTCGAACACTGAAGCTTTCTTT
CASSARFTAFSNTEAFF
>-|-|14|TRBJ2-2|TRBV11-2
TGTGCCAGCGATCGGCTAGCAGCCGCCGGGGAGCTGTTTTTT
CASDRLAAAGELFF
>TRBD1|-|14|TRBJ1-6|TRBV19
TGTGCCAGTAGTATCTGGACAGGGGATTCACCCCTCCACTTT
CASSIWTGDSPLHF
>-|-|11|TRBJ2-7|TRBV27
TGTGCCAGCAGTGGGGCCTACGAGCAGTACTTC
CASSGAYEQYF
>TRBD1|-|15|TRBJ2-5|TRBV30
TGTGCCTGGAGTGTCTTAGGACAGGGTAGGGAGACCCAGTACTTC
CAWSVLGQGRETQYF
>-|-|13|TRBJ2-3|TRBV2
TGTGCCAGCAGTGCGATAGTGGGCGGGACGCAGTATTTT
CASSAIVGGTQYF
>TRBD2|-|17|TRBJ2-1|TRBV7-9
TGTGCCAGCAGCTCGTTACCCGGACTAGCGGGAGGGATTGAGCAGTTCTTC
CASSSLPGLAGGIEQFF
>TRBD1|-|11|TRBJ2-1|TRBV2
TGTGCCAGCAGTGGTCGGGACAGGCAGTTCTTC
CASSGRDRQFF
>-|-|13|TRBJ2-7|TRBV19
TGTGCCAGTAGTATAGATTTGGGGGACGAGCAGTACTTC
CASSIDLGDEQYF
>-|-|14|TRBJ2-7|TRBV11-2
TGTGCCAGCAGCTTGACGGGGCCCACCTACGAGCAGTACTTC
CASSLTGPTYEQYF
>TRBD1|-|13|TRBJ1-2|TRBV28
TGTGCCAGCAGAAACGGACAGGGGGGCGGCTACACCTTC
CASRNGQGGGYTF